The 7 T cell receptor beta chains in this list originate from one sample, sequenced in a study of Graves' ophthalmopathy and Graves' hyperthyroidism (dated by TCRdb to between 2018 and 2020). The run used an Illumina HiSeq 2000. For repertoire sequencing, TCR beta CDR3 regions were amplified from RNA transcripts. The first round of RT-PCR was done with HTBI primers and the Qiagen OneStep RT-PCR kit, and was followed by a second round of multiplex PCR, then size selection and purification. Clones were called with MiXCR by TCRdb after fastp trimmed the public reads at Q25, and only in-frame beta chains were retained. When rows share a CDR3 protein, they turn into one entry using the most common DNA and genes. For this sample there are hundreds of thousands of distinct CDR3 sequences; 22% appear just once. Together, the top ten hold more than 5.5% of the sample. The sequenced material came from peripheral blood. These receptors were collected from a woman in her late teens or twenties with stable Graves' hyperthyroidism. Some clones in this sample may be carry-over from other donors' samples. Donor details come from another sample of the same person, matched by shared clones.

The chain joins TRBV24-1 to TRBJ2-5; weak D call: TRBD1 (5 bases). The V gene lost 1 base and the J gene lost 4 bases, with 9 bases spanning the gap. The CDR3 is made up of 14 amino acids. Germline CDR1 KGHDR, CDR2 SFDVKD. The CDR3 sequence: CATSDFGQGETQYF. CDR3 nucleotides: TGTGCCACCAGTGATTTCGGGCAGGGAGAGACCCAGTACTTC.

This clonotype was observed a few times. Just one base apart from a much larger clone, this may be a read error. V usage is TRBV12-3 or TRBV12-4 and J usage is TRBJ1-3, with D uncertain. V lost 4 bases and J 8 bases, leaving 15 bases between the germline ends. This CDR3 is built from 14 residues. CDR3 amino acids: CASSSRVSGDTIYF. DNA for the CDR3: TGTGCCAGCAGTTCGAGGGTCTCGGGAGACACCATATATTTT.

The V gene is TRBV20-1, the J gene TRBJ2-7, with 10 nucleotides matching TRBD2. The CDR3 extends over 14 amino acids. Germline V gives CDR1 DFQATT, CDR2 SNEGSKA (reference sequence). V dropped 3 bases and J dropped 7; count of bases not matched to a gene: 9. The CDR3 is CSASPASGSREQYF. The CDR3 nucleotides read TGCAGTGCTAGTCCGGCTAGCGGGAGCCGGGAGCAGTACTTC.

Only a few counts were recorded for this clonotype. The V gene is TRBV2, the J gene TRBJ2-2; perhaps TRBD2 as D (6 bases). The CDR3 runs to 13 residues. Germline V gives CDR1 SNHLY, CDR2 FYNNEI. Trimming cost V 8 bases and J 5 bases, with 12 bases left between them. The CDR3 sequence is CASRRDSTGELFF. CDR3 bases: TGTGCCAGCCGACGGGACTCTACCGGGGAGCTGTTTTTT.

This rearrangement joins TRBV2 to TRBJ1-1; D possibly corresponds to TRBD1 (5 bases). The V end lost 8 bases, the J end lost 2 bases, and 12 bases lay between the germline ends. Germline CDR1 is SNHLY and CDR2 is FYNNEI. The CDR3 covers 13 residues. CDR3 residues: CASGRDVNTEAFF. CDR3 sequence (DNA): TGTGCCAGCGGAAGGGACGTAAACACTGAAGCTTTCTTT. The full variable domain, with the rest looked up from reference TRBV2 and TRBJ1-1, is EPEVTQTPSHQVTQMGQEVILRCVPISNHLYFYWYRQILGQKVEFLVSFYNNEISEKSEIFDDQFSVERPDGSNFTLKIRSTKLEDSAMYFCASGRDVNTEAFFGQGTRLTVV.

The sample holds a few counts of this clonotype. This chain uses TRBV28 with TRBJ2-7; 13 positions agree with TRBD2. The CDR3 covers 15 residues. The germline CDR1 and CDR2 sequences are MDHEN and SYDVKM. Losses at the gene ends were 7 bases for V and 7 bases for J; bases not matched to a gene: 10. Here the CDR3 reads CASNLLAGGSGEQYF. Written as DNA, the CDR3 is TGTGCCAGCAACCTACTAGCGGGAGGGTCTGGGGAGCAGTACTTC.

This clonotype has a count of ten or more. This chain joins TRBV12-3 or TRBV12-4 and TRBJ1-6; TRBD1 matches 9 bases. The length of the CDR3 is 14 residues. V lost 8 bases to trimming and J lost 10 bases; unmatched junction nucleotides: 9. Written as DNA, the CDR3 is TGTGCCAGCGCACCCACAGGGGGCGGCTCACCCCTCCACTTT. Residues: CASAPTGGGSPLHF.